A single sample is the source of the 29 T cell receptor beta chains below, sequenced in a study of Ad26.COV2.S vaccination and SARS-CoV-2 variants. Some clones are missing from TCRdb's copy, which holds only in-frame ones; the method was immunoSEQ multiplex PCR. This sample has some 350,000 clones, with approximately 85% found just once. Noted treatment: some 20 received Ad26.COV2.S at low or high dose, single or two shots; roughly five received placebo; per-sample allocation not given. It was on day 63 after the first vaccine or placebo injection that samples were taken. Source: peripheral blood, taken in a trial of Ad26.COV2.S vaccine versus placebo. These TCRs come from a person between 18 and 60 years old who received the Ad26.COV2.S COVID-19 vaccine or a placebo.

About this clone itself: Other DNA sequences in this sample translate to the same CDR3. V gene TRBV7-2 combines with J gene TRBJ2-3; D unresolved. The germline V gene has CDR1 SGHTA and CDR2 FQGNSA. CDR3 size: 15 residues. The ends were cut back, 0 bases at V and 1 base at J, with 8 bases in the middle. CDR3 amino acids: CASSLAGPGTDTQYF. The CDR3 DNA is TGTGCCAGCAGCTTAGCCGGGCCGGGCACAGATACGCAGTATTTT.

The V call is TRBV10-2, the J call TRBJ2-3; 7 bases line up with TRBD1. The CDR3 covers 14 residues. V gave up 6 bases and J gave up 1 base; unmatched junction bases: 4. The germline V gene has CDR1 WSHSY and CDR2 SAAADI. The chain's CDR3 is CASRAGGRTDTQYF. CDR3 DNA: TGCGCCAGCAGGGCAGGGGGACGCACAGATACGCAGTATTTT.

The chain combines TRBV5-4 with TRBJ2-7; 8 nucleotides align to TRBD1. This CDR3 spans 14 amino acids. Looked up from germline, CDR1 is SGHNT and CDR2 is YYREEE (reference sequence). V lost 4 bases and J lost 6; bases outside the gene matches: 9. The CDR3 DNA is TGTGCCAGCAGCAGTACAGGGGGTGGTTTCGAGCAGTACTTC. Protein product: CASSSTGGGFEQYF.

This chain connects TRBV5-8 to TRBJ1-2; 8 positions match TRBD1. Germline assignment: CDR1 SGHTS and CDR2 YDEGEE. This CDR3 has 13 residues. With 0 bases clipped from V and 8 bases from J, the junction kept 3 bases outside the gene matches. As DNA, the CDR3 is TGTGCCAGCAGCTTGGTCAGGGGGCGAGGCTACACCTTC. It specifies CASSLVRGRGYTF.

The chain combines TRBV4-3 with TRBJ2-3; TRBD2 is a possible D gene (5 bases). Germline CDR1 is LGHNA and CDR2 is YSLEER. The CDR3 is 14 amino acids. With 0 bases removed from V and 6 bases from J, the gap between germline ends came to 10 bases. The CDR3 region has the DNA TGCGCCAGCAGCCAAGATGTCGGCGGGGATACGCAGTATTTT. Its protein is CASSQDVGGDTQYF.

V gene TRBV7-2 combines with J gene TRBJ2-5; D ambiguous. There are 14 residues in the CDR3. V lost 4 bases and J lost 1, with 10 bases in between. Germline V gives CDR1 SGHTA, CDR2 FQGNSA. The CDR3 DNA follows: TGTGCCAGCAGCTCTTACGGGCCCCAAGAGACCCAGTACTTC. It specifies CASSSYGPQETQYF.

The chain employs TRBV5-4 and TRBJ1-1; maybe TRBD1 (5 bases). Trimming stripped 4 bases from V and 1 base from J, with 14 bases between. The CDR3 loop spans 15 amino acids. Germline CDR1 SGHNT, CDR2 YYREEE (reference sequence). CDR3 in amino acids: CASSPRPDRNTEAFF. CDR3 coding DNA: TGTGCCAGCAGCCCTAGGCCTGACAGGAACACTGAAGCTTTCTTT.

The chain links TRBV7-9 to TRBJ1-4; 8 nucleotides align to TRBD1. This CDR3 region has 18 residues. Per the germline V gene, CDR1 is SEHNR and CDR2 is FQNEAQ (reference sequence). V lost 5 bases and J lost 0; bases outside the gene matches: 11. The CDR3 loop reads CASSPSFRGPPTNEKLFF. The CDR3, as DNA: TGTGCCAGCAGCCCAAGCTTCAGGGGGCCTCCAACTAATGAAAAACTGTTTTTT.

This clone was recorded once. This chain joins TRBV5-1 and TRBJ2-5; 13 bases map to TRBD2. This CDR3 has 17 amino acids. V dropped 5 bases and J dropped 1; count of bases not matched to a gene: 8. Germline assignment: CDR1 SGHRS and CDR2 YFSETQ. CDR3: CASRGWTSGSLQETQYF. CDR3 coding DNA: TGCGCCAGCAGGGGGTGGACTAGCGGGAGTCTCCAAGAGACCCAGTACTTC.

The chain carries TRBV2 and TRBJ1-1; D unclear. The V and J ends lost 4 bases and 5 bases respectively, with 20 bases between them. CDR3 length: 16 amino acids. The germline V gene has CDR1 SNHLY and CDR2 FYNNEI. Here the CDR3 DNA reads TGTGCCAGCAGTGCATTATCGACCGCCGGGAGAACTGAAGCTTTCTTT. As protein: CASSALSTAGRTEAFF.

This chain connects TRBV7-2 to TRBJ2-1; D not certain. The CDR3 runs 15 residues. The germline CDR1 and CDR2 sequences are SGHTA and FQGNSA. Trimming left V 5 bases short and J 1 base short, with 12 bases between. The CDR3 region is CASSTTAQSYNEQFF. CDR3 DNA: TGTGCCAGCAGCACTACAGCGCAGTCCTACAATGAGCAGTTCTTC.

This chain uses TRBV19 with TRBJ2-2; no firm D call. Germline loops: CDR1 LNHDA, CDR2 SQIVND (reference sequence). V lost 7 bases and J 0 bases, leaving 6 bases between the germline ends. The CDR3 runs 13 residues. The CDR3 loop reads CASISTNTGELFF. CDR3 DNA: TGTGCCAGTATTTCTACGAACACCGGGGAGCTGTTTTTT. Based on the CDR3 plus reference TRBV19 and TRBJ2-2, the full variable domain is DGGITQSPKYLFRKEGQNVTLSCEQNLNHDAMYWYRQDPGQGLRLIYYSQIVNDFQKGDIAEGYSVSREKKESFPLTVTSAQKNPTAFYLCASISTNTGELFFGEGSRLTVL.

This rearrangement joins TRBV7-2 to TRBJ2-5; the match to TRBD2 covers 10 bases. This CDR3 comprises 16 residues. Unmatched junction bases numbered 8, after V lost 5 bases and J lost 2 bases. Germline values: CDR1 SGHTA, CDR2 FQGNSA. CDR3 in DNA: TGTGCCAGCAGCCCCGGTCGGACTAGCGGTCAAGAGACCCAGTACTTC. It codes for CASSPGRTSGQETQYF.

The genes are TRBV5-1 and TRBJ1-1; perhaps TRBD1 as D (6 bases). Germline-derived CDR1 and CDR2 are SGHRS and YFSETQ. V was trimmed by 4 bases and J by 6 bases, leaving 25 bases between them. The CDR3 sequence is 17 residues long. The CDR3 here is CASSPTSGGRALAEAFF. DNA of the CDR3: TGCGCCAGCAGCCCAACGAGCGGGGGCCGGGCTCTTGCTGAAGCTTTCTTT.

This chain connects TRBV6-5 to TRBJ2-5, with TRBD1 matching 7 bases. Germline lookup yields CDR1 MNHEY and CDR2 SVGAGI. This CDR3 has 14 residues. The trim removed 6 bases at V and 5 bases at J, leaving 9 bases unmatched. This CDR3 is CASSQGQVAETQYF. The CDR3 coding sequence is TGTGCCAGCAGCCAAGGACAGGTGGCGGAGACCCAGTACTTC.

This rearrangement joins TRBV5-1 to TRBJ1-1; the match to TRBD1 covers 7 bases. Germline V CDR1 and CDR2: SGHRS, YFSETQ. The CDR3 has 14 amino acids. The junction had 3 bases not matched to a gene; V was cut back by 3 bases and J by 1 base. CDR3 nucleotides: TGCGCCAGCAGCTACAGGGGAGAGAACACTGAAGCTTTCTTT. This translates into CASSYRGENTEAFF.

The V and J genes are TRBV10-3 and TRBJ2-1; the match to TRBD2 covers 7 bases. The CDR3 is 13 amino acids. Germline loops: CDR1 ENHRY, CDR2 SYGVKD. DNA for the CDR3: TGTGTAACATGGGGGGGGGTTTACAATGAGCAGTTCTTC. Protein: CVTWGGVYNEQFF.

V is TRBV30 and J is TRBJ1-5; possible D gene TRBD1, 5 bases. CDR3 length equals 15 residues. Germline values: CDR1 GTSNPN, CDR2 SVGIG (reference sequence). Trimming stripped 0 bases from V and 6 bases from J, with 15 bases between. The CDR3 nucleotides read TGTGCCTGGAGTGTACAGGACGGCCGTCGTCAGCCCCAGCATTTT. It specifies CAWSVQDGRRQPQHF.

The chain recombines TRBV15 with TRBJ1-2; a weak D match, TRBD1 (6 bases). Germline CDR1 is LNHNV and CDR2 is YYDKDF (reference sequence). There are 14 residues in the CDR3. V was pared by 9 bases and J by 0 bases, with 14 bases between. The CDR3, as DNA: TGTGCCACAGCCGACAGGCGGGCTAACTATGGCTACACCTTC. It encodes CATADRRANYGYTF.

Only one count was recorded for this clone. This chain links TRBV5-6 with TRBJ2-7; TRBD2 matches 14 bases. Unmatched junction bases numbered 10, after V lost 3 bases and J lost 5 bases. The germline CDR1 and CDR2 sequences are SGHDT and YYEEEE. The CDR3 covers 17 residues. The CDR3 loop reads CASSWGGPGLAGDEQYF. CDR3 DNA sequence: TGTGCCAGCAGCTGGGGGGGGCCGGGACTAGCGGGAGACGAGCAGTACTTC.

V is TRBV4-1 and J is TRBJ2-3; D not resolved. This CDR3 contains 13 residues. The V gene's germline CDR1 is MGHRA and CDR2 YSYEKL. V shed 0 bases and J shed 3 bases, with 4 bases lying between them. CDR3 DNA sequence: TGCGCCAGCAGCCAAGATGGGACAGATACGCAGTATTTT. It translates to CASSQDGTDTQYF.

The V and J genes are TRBV7-2 and TRBJ2-2, with D possibly TRBD1 on 6 matching bases. This CDR3 has 16 amino acids. V was trimmed by 2 bases and J by 7 bases, leaving 17 bases between them. Germline V gene lookup returns CDR1 SGHTA and CDR2 FQGNSA. CDR3 in amino acids: CASSLRKPGAGGELFF. Here the CDR3 DNA reads TGTGCCAGCAGCTTAAGGAAGCCAGGGGCGGGCGGGGAGCTGTTTTTT.

The V and J genes are TRBV2 and TRBJ2-7; D is ambiguous. This CDR3 spans 13 amino acids. V lost 3 bases, J lost 0 bases, and 6 bases lay in between. Germline CDR1 is SNHLY and CDR2 is FYNNEI. CDR3: CASSDNVSYEQYF. CDR3 DNA: TGTGCCAGCAGTGATAACGTCTCCTACGAGCAGTACTTC.

This clone was seen a handful of times. V usage is TRBV9 and J usage is TRBJ2-3, with 7 bases identical to TRBD2. The CDR3 runs to 15 residues. Germline assignment: CDR1 SGDLS and CDR2 YYNGEE. Trimming at V came to 3 bases and at J to 4 bases, leaving 8 bases not matched to a gene. CDR3 sequence reads: CASSERLADSDTQYF. CDR3 in DNA: TGTGCCAGCAGCGAACGACTAGCCGATTCAGATACGCAGTATTTT.

V usage is TRBV30 and J usage is TRBJ1-5, with D hard to call. The V gene's germline CDR1 is GTSNPN and CDR2 SVGIG (reference sequence). The germline V and J ends were trimmed by 1 base and 4 bases, with 17 bases remaining between them. There are 16 residues in the CDR3. CDR3: CAWSEAASARNQPQHF. The CDR3 nucleotides are TGTGCCTGGAGTGAGGCCGCGAGTGCCCGGAATCAGCCCCAGCATTTT.

J is TRBJ2-3 and V is TRBV7-2; D is possibly TRBD2 (6 bases). Looked up from germline, CDR1 is SGHTA and CDR2 is FQGNSA. V lost 1 base, J lost 5 bases, and 10 bases lay in between. The CDR3 spans 14 residues. This CDR3 is CASSLGVGGDTQYF. DNA for the CDR3: TGTGCCAGCAGCTTAGGCGTGGGGGGAGATACGCAGTATTTT.

The gene calls are TRBV19 and TRBJ1-5; D uncertain. Germline loops: CDR1 LNHDA, CDR2 SQIVND (reference sequence). V shed 7 bases and J shed 2 bases, with 12 bases lying between them. The CDR3 length is 14 residues. DNA of the CDR3: TGTGCCAGTACGGAGGGCTGGCGCAATCAGCCCCAGCATTTT. Encoded protein: CASTEGWRNQPQHF.

This clone was picked up one time. This sequence joins TRBV12-2 and TRBJ2-4; whether TRBD1, the table's D call, matches the DNA was not checked. TRBV12-2 is flagged as a pseudogene. CDR3 length equals 13 residues. The CDR3 sequence is CASRLGGRYIQYF. CDR3 nucleotides: TGTGCAAGTCGCTTAGGGGGCAGGTACATTCAGTACTTC.

The chain employs TRBV7-2 and TRBJ1-1, with 8 nucleotides matching TRBD1. Per the germline V gene, CDR1 is SGHTA and CDR2 is FQGNSA. V shed 5 bases, J shed 1 base, and the junction held 6 bases outside the gene matches. This CDR3 has 15 amino acids. CDR3 loop: CASSAWTGTNTEAFF. CDR3 DNA sequence: TGTGCCAGCAGCGCGTGGACAGGGACGAACACTGAAGCTTTCTTT.